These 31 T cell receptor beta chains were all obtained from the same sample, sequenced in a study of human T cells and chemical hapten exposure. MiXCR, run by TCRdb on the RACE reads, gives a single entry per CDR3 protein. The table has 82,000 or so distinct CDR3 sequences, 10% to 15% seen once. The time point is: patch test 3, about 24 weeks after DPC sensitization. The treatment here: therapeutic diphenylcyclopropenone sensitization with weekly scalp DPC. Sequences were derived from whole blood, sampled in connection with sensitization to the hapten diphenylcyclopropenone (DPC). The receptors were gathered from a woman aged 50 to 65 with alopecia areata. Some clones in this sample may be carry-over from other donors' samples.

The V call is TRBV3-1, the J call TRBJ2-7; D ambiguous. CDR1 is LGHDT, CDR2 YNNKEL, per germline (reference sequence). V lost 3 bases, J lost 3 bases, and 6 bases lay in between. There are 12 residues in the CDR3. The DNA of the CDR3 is TGTGCCAGCAGCCACCCCGGCTACGAGCAGTACTTC. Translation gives CASSHPGYEQYF.

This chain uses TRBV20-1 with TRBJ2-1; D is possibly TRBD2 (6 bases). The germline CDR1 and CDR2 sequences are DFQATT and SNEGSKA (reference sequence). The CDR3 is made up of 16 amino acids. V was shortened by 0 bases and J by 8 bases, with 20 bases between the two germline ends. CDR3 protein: CSARDPGTLVIDEQFF. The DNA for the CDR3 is TGCAGTGCTAGAGATCCCGGGACTCTAGTTATCGATGAGCAGTTCTTC.

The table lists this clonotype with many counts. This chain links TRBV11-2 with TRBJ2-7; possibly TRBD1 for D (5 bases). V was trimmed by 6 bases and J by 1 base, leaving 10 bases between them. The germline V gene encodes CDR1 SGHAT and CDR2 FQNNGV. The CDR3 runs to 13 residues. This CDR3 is CASRDTGSYEQYF. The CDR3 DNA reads TGTGCCAGCAGGGACACCGGTTCCTACGAGCAGTACTTC.

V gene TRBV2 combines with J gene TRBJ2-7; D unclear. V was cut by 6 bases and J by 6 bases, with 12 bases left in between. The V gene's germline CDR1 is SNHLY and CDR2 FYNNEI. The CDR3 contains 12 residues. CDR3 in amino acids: CASSLRAGEQYF. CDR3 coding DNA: TGTGCCAGCAGCCTAAGGGCCGGCGAGCAGTACTTC.

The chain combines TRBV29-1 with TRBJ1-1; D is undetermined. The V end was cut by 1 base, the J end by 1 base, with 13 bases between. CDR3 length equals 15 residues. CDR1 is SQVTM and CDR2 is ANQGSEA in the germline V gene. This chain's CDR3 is CSVEVDRVSNTEAFF. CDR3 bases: TGCAGCGTTGAAGTTGATCGGGTTTCGAACACTGAAGCTTTCTTT.

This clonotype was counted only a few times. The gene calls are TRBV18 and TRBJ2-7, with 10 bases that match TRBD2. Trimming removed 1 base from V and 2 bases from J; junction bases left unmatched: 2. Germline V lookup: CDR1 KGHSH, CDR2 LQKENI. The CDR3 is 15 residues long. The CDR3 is CASSPQREGPYEQYF. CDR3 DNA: TGTGCCAGCTCACCACAGCGGGAGGGCCCCTACGAGCAGTACTTC.

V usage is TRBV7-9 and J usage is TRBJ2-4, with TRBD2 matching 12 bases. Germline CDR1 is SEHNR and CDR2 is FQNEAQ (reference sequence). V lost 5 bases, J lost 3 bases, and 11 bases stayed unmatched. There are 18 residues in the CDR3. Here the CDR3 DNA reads TGTGCCAGCAGCCTCCCCCATCGACTAGCGGGAGTCAAAAACATTCAGTACTTC. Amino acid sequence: CASSLPHRLAGVKNIQYF.

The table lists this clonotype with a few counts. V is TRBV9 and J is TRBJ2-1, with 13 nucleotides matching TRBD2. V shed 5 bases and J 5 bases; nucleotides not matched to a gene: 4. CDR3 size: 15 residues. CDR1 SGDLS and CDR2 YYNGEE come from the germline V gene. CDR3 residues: CASRDGTSGNNEQFF. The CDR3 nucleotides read TGTGCCAGCAGGGACGGGACTAGCGGGAACAATGAGCAGTTCTTC.

The CDR3 DNA sequence: TGTGCCAGCACCCCAGGAGGGACAGGGAGCTACAATGAGCAGTTCTTC. Its protein is CASTPGGTGSYNEQFF. This rearrangement joins TRBV28 to TRBJ2-1; 9 nucleotides agree with TRBD1. The CDR3 contains 16 residues. With 7 bases clipped from V and 3 bases from J, the junction kept 10 bases outside the gene matches. Per the germline V gene, CDR1 is MDHEN and CDR2 is SYDVKM.

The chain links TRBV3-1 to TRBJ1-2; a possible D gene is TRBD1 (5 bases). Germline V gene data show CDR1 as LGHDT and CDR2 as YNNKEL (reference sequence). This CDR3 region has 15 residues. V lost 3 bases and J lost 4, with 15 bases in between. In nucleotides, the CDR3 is TGTGCCAGCAGCCACCCAGGGAACTCGGGCTATGGCTACACCTTC. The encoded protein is CASSHPGNSGYGYTF. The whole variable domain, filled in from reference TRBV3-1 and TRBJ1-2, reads DTAVSQTPKYLVTQMGNDKSIKCEQNLGHDTMYWYKQDSKKFLKIMFSYNNKELIINETVPNRFSPKSPDKAHLNLHINSLELGDSAVYFCASSHPGNSGYGYTFGSGTRLTVV.

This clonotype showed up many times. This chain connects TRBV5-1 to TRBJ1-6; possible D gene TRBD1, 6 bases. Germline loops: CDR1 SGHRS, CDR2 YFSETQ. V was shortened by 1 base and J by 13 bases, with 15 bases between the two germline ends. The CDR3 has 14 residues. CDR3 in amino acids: CASSLTGFSFPLHF. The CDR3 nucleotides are TGCGCCAGCAGCTTGACAGGGTTCTCGTTCCCCCTCCACTTT.

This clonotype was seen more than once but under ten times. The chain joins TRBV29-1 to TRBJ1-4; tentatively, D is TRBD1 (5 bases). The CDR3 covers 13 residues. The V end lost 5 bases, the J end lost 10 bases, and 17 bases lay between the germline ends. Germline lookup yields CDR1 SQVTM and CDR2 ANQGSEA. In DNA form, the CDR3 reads TGCAGCGTTCTAACAGGCCTTGGTGGAAAACTGTTTTTT. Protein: CSVLTGLGGKLFF.

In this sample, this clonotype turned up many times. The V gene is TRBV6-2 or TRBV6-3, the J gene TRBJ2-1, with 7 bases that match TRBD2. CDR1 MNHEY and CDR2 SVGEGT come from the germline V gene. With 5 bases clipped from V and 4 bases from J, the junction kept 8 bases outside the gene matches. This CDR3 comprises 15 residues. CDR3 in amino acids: CASSVRLARYNEQFF. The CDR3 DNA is TGTGCCAGCAGTGTCAGACTAGCCCGGTACAATGAGCAGTTCTTC.

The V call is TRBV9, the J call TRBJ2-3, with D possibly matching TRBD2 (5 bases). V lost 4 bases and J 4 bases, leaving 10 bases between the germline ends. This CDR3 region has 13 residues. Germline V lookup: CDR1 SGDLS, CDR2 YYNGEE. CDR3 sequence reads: CASSLGLSDTQYF. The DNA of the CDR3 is TGTGCCAGCAGCCTCGGACTGTCAGATACGCAGTATTTT.

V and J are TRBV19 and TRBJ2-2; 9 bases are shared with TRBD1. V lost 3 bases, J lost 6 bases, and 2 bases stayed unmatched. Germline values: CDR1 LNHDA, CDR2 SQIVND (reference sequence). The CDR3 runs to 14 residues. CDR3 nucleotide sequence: TGTGCCAGTAGTATCACAGGGGGCCCCGGGGAGCTGTTTTTT. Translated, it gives CASSITGGPGELFF. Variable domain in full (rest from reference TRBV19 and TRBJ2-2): DGGITQSPKYLFRKEGQNVTLSCEQNLNHDAMYWYRQDPGQGLRLIYYSQIVNDFQKGDIAEGYSVSREKKESFPLTVTSAQKNPTAFYLCASSITGGPGELFFGEGSRLTVL.

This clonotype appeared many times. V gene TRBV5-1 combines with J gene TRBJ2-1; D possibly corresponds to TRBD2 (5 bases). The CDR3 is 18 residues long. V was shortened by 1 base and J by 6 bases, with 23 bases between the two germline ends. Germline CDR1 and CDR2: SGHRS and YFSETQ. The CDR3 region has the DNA TGCGCCAGCAGCTTGATCGGGTTAGCGCGATCCAGCTCCAATGAGCAGTTCTTC. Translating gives CASSLIGLARSSSNEQFF.

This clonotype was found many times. CDR3 sequence: CSPLRGQTEAFF. The DNA for the CDR3 is TGCAGTCCCCTAAGGGGTCAGACTGAAGCTTTCTTT. The chain is built from TRBV20-1 and TRBJ1-1; weak D call: TRBD1 (5 bases). This CDR3 has 12 amino acids. V lost 8 bases and J lost 5, with 15 bases in between. Germline V gene data show CDR1 as DFQATT and CDR2 as SNEGSKA (reference sequence).

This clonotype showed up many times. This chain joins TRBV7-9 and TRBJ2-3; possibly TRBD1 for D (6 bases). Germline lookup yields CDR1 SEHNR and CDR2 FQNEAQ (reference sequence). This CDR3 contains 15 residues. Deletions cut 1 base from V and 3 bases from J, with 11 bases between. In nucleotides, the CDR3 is TGTGCCAGCAGCTTAGGGGCAGGGGAGACAGATACGCAGTATTTT. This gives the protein CASSLGAGETDTQYF. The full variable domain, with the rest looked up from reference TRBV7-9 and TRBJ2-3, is DTGVSQNPRHKITKRGQNVTFRCDPISEHNRLYWYRQTLGQGPEFLTYFQNEAQLEKSRLLSDRFSAERPKGSFSTLEIQRTEQGDSAMYLCASSLGAGETDTQYFGPGTRLTVL.

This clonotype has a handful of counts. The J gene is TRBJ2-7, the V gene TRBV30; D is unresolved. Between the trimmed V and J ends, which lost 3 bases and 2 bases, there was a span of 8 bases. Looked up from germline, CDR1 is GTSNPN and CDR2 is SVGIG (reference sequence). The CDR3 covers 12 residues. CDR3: CAWRGEAYEQYF. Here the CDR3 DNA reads TGTGCCTGGAGGGGTGAGGCCTACGAGCAGTACTTC.

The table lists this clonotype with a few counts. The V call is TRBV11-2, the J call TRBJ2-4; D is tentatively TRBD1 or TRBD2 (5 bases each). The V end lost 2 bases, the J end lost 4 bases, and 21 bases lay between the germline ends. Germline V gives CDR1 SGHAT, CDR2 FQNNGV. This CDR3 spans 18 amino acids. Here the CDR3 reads CASSLIRDGQPSKNIQYF. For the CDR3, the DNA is TGTGCCAGCAGCTTAATACGGGACGGGCAACCGTCTAAAAACATTCAGTACTTC.

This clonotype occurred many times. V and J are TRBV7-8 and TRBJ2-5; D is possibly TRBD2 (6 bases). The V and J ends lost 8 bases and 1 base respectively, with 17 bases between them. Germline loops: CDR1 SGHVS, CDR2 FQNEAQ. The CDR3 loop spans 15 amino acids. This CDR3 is CASEGYGTFQETQYF. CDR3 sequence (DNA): TGTGCCAGCGAAGGATATGGGACTTTCCAAGAGACCCAGTACTTC. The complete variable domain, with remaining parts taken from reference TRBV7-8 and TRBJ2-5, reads GAGVSQSPRYKVAKRGQDVALRCDPISGHVSLFWYQQALGQGPEFLTYFQNEAQLDKSGLPSDRFFAERPEGSVSTLKIQRTQQEDSAVYLCASEGYGTFQETQYFGPGTRLLVL.

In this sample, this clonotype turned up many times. The CDR3, as DNA: TGTGCCACCAGCAGGGACGACAGAGCTGGGGCCAACGTCCTGACTTTC. Translated, it gives CATSRDDRAGANVLTF. The chain joins TRBV15 to TRBJ2-6, with D perhaps matching TRBD1 (5 bases). Trimming pared 3 bases from V and 2 bases from J, leaving 11 bases between. Germline CDR1 is LNHNV and CDR2 is YYDKDF (reference sequence). The CDR3 spans 16 residues. The whole variable domain, filled in from reference TRBV15 and TRBJ2-6, reads DAMVIQNPRYQVTQFGKPVTLSCSQTLNHNVMYWYQQKSSQAPKLLFHYYDKDFNNEADTPDNFQSRRPNTSFCFLDIRSPGLGDTAMYLCATSRDDRAGANVLTFGAGSRLTVL.

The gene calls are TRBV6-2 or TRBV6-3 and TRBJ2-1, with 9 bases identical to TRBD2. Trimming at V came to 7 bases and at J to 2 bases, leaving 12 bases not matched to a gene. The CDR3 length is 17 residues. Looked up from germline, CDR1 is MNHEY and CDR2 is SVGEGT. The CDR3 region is CASTTQATSGTYNEQFF. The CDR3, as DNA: TGTGCCAGCACAACCCAGGCGACTAGCGGAACCTACAATGAGCAGTTCTTC.

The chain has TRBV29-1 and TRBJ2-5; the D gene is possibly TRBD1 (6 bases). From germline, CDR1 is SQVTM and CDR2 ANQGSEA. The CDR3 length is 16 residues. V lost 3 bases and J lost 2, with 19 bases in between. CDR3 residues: CSVDEAGTLTQETQYF. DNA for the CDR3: TGCAGCGTTGACGAGGCCGGGACATTAACTCAAGAGACCCAGTACTTC.

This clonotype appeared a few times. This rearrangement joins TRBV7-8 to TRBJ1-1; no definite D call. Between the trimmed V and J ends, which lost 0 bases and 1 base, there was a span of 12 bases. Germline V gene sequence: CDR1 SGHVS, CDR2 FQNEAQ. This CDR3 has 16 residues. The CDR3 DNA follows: TGTGCCAGCAGCTTAGCTGGCGGAGTGGGGAACACTGAAGCTTTCTTT. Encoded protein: CASSLAGGVGNTEAFF. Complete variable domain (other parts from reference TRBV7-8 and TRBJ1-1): GAGVSQSPRYKVAKRGQDVALRCDPISGHVSLFWYQQALGQGPEFLTYFQNEAQLDKSGLPSDRFFAERPEGSVSTLKIQRTQQEDSAVYLCASSLAGGVGNTEAFFGQGTRLTVV.

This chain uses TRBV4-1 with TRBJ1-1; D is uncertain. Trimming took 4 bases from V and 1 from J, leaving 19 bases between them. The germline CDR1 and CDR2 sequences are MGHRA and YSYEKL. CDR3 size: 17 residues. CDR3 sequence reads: CASSLLRKGLPNTEAFF. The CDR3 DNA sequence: TGCGCCAGCAGCCTCCTTAGAAAAGGACTGCCGAACACTGAAGCTTTCTTT.

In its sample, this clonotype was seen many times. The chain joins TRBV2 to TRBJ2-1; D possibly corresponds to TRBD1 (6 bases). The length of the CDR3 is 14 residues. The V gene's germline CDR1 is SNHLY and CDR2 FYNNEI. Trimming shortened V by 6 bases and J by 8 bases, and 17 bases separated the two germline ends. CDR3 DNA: TGTGCCAGCAGATATGGGGGCCTTATGGATGAGCAGTTCTTC. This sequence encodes CASRYGGLMDEQFF.

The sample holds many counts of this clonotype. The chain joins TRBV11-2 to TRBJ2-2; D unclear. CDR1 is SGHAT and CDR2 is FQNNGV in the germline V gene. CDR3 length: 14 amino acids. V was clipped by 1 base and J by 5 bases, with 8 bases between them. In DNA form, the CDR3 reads TGTGCCAGCAGCTTAGGTGTGGGAACCGGGGAGCTGTTTTTT. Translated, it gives CASSLGVGTGELFF.

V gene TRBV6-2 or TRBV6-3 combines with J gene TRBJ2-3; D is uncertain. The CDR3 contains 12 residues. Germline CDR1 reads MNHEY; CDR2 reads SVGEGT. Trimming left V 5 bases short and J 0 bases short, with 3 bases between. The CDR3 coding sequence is TGTGCCAGCAGTGTTAGCACAGATACGCAGTATTTT. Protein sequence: CASSVSTDTQYF.

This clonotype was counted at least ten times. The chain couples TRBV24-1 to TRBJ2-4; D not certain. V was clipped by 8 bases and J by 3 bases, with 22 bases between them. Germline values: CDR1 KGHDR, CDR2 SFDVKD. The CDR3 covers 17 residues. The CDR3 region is CATTPSTPRRDKNIQYF. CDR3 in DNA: TGTGCCACCACCCCCTCGACCCCCCGGAGAGACAAAAACATTCAGTACTTC.

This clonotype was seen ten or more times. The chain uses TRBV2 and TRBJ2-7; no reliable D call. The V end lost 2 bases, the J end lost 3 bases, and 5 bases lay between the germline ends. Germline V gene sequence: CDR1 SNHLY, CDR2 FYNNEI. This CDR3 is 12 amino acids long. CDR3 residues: CASSESGYEQYF. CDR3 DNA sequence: TGTGCCAGCAGTGAATCCGGCTACGAGCAGTACTTC.